Shown below are 6 T cell receptor beta chains from a single sample sequenced in a study of T cell changes during pregnancy in multiple sclerosis. Assay used: immunoSEQ multiplex PCR; TCRdb lists only in-frame clones, some missing. The table records roughly 100,000 clones, less than 95% of them present only once. This material consisted of peripheral blood, taken before pregnancy. These receptors were taken from a female donor with multiple sclerosis, enrolled in a pregnancy study.

The CDR3 reads CASSFRTTQETQYF. As DNA, the CDR3 is TGTGCCAGCAGCTTCAGGACTACCCAAGAGACCCAGTACTTC. The genes are TRBV5-6 and TRBJ2-5; D may be TRBD2 (6 bases). The germline V gene encodes CDR1 SGHDT and CDR2 YYEEEE. The CDR3 runs to 14 residues. V gave up 2 bases and J gave up 1 base, with 9 bases separating them. The variable domain in full, with the rest retrieved from reference TRBV5-6 and TRBJ2-5, is DAGVTQSPTHLIKTRGQQVTLRCSPKSGHDTVSWYQQALGQGPQFIFQYYEEEERQRGNFPDRFSGHQFPNYSSELNVNALLLGDSALYLCASSFRTTQETQYFGPGTRLLVL.

This sequence joins TRBV27 and TRBJ1-1; 11 bases match TRBD1. The trim removed 5 bases at V and 3 bases at J, leaving 2 bases unmatched. This CDR3 has 14 residues. Germline V lookup: CDR1 MNHEY, CDR2 SMNVEV (reference sequence). The CDR3 loop reads CASSPGQGDTEAFF. CDR3 sequence (DNA): TGTGCCAGCAGTCCGGGACAGGGGGACACTGAAGCTTTCTTT.

This sequence joins TRBV7-8 and TRBJ1-3; the match to TRBD1 covers 8 bases. V lost 3 bases and J lost 2; bases outside the gene matches: 0. CDR1 SGHVS and CDR2 FQNEAQ come from the germline V gene. The length of the CDR3 is 14 residues. The CDR3 loop is CASSLTGAGNTIYF. The CDR3 bases are TGTGCCAGCAGCTTGACAGGGGCTGGAAACACCATATATTTT.

This chain links TRBV5-1 with TRBJ2-7; 11 bases are shared with TRBD2. The trim removed 2 bases at V and 0 bases at J, leaving 4 bases unmatched. The CDR3 runs to 16 residues. CDR1 and CDR2 from the germline V gene are SGHRS and YFSETQ. The CDR3 sequence: CASSLSSGRASYEQYF. CDR3 nucleotide sequence: TGCGCCAGCAGCTTAAGTAGCGGGAGGGCCTCCTACGAGCAGTACTTC.

The V gene is TRBV6-6, the J gene TRBJ1-2; D is undetermined. Germline loops: CDR1 MNHNY, CDR2 SVGAGI (reference sequence). The CDR3 covers 12 residues. V gave up 7 bases and J gave up 1 base, with 7 bases separating them. The CDR3 sequence: CASTQNNYGYTF. Here the CDR3 DNA reads TGTGCCAGCACCCAGAATAACTATGGCTACACCTTC.

This clone was seen a handful of times. J is TRBJ1-1 and V is TRBV5-4; D possibly corresponds to TRBD1 (5 bases). Germline V gives CDR1 SGHNT, CDR2 YYREEE (reference sequence). CDR3 length: 13 amino acids. Trimming removed 4 bases at V and 1 base at J, with 8 bases between. CDR3 amino acids: CASSGRENTEAFF. The CDR3 DNA follows: TGTGCCAGCAGCGGCAGGGAGAACACTGAAGCTTTCTTT.